This entry describes one T cell receptor beta chain. Its matching antigen is unknown. The germline V gene encodes CDR1 MDHEN and CDR2 SYDVKM. The CDR3 runs 16 residues. This sample was taken from a study of T cells expressing NK-cell markers. Background on the study: The study sequenced eight donors, seven HCMV-seropositive and one seronegative. Overall study results and limits: These same clonotypes (in a few donors) also led the CD3+CD56-NKG2C+ fraction. In 5 or 6 donors, dominant CD3+CD56+NKG2C+ clonotypes ranked among the top 10 CD8+ clonotypes.

Template switching by 5'RACE with UMIs generated the TCR beta cDNA. One entry per CDR3 protein, without DNA, is what TCRdb gives after re-calling the 5' RACE reads. This repertoire includes 400,000 to 450,000 distinct CDR3 sequences. This TCR came from a woman between 18 and 70 years old in good health. Specimen: blood T cells: a sorted CD56 or NKG2C T cell subset, CD4+ or CD8+ T cells, or bulk PBMC T cells (not recorded which). This chain joins TRBV28 and TRBJ2-3; absent DNA, TCRdb's TRBD2 call cannot be checked. The CDR3 sequence: CASSFLTSGIADTQYF. The complete variable domain, with remaining parts taken from reference TRBV28 and TRBJ2-3, reads DVKVTQSSRYLVKRTGEKVFLECVQDMDHENMFWYRQDPGLGLRLIYFSYDVKMKEKGDIPEGYSVSREKKERFSLILESASTNQTSMYLCASSFLTSGIADTQYFGPGTRLTVL.